These T cell receptor beta chains were read from a single sample in a study of blood T cell repertoires in COVID-19. The protocol was immunoSEQ multiplex PCR, while the TCRdb copy is restricted to in-frame clones and leaves out a portion. The repertoire consists of around 450,000 clones, with around 90% occurring once and the leading ten covering about 0.6%. The sample was PBMCs or T cells enriched from blood (not recorded which). The receptor source for this set is a man in his late teens or twenties who had recovered from COVID-19. Both conserved end residues are part of each CDR3.

CDR3aa	j_gene	v_gene
CASTPGTGEGYTF	TRBJ1-2	TRBV5-4
CASSSRLAGPLTEQFF	TRBJ2-1	TRBV11-2
CASQGARTGELFF	TRBJ2-2	TRBV6-5
CATSDPSLLAGVGPDTQYF	TRBJ2-3	TRBV24-1
CASSADRGPNQPQHF	TRBJ1-5	TRBV27
CASSPEGLNTGELFF	TRBJ2-2	TRBV5-1
CASSQDIGGSSGAYEQYF	TRBJ2-7	TRBV3-1/TRBV3-2
CASSFGTGVNYGYTF	TRBJ1-2	TRBV7-9
CASSSRREGQAFF	TRBJ1-1	TRBV7-3
CASSEQGQGNQPQHF	TRBJ1-5	TRBV2
CASRLRSPGLAGGKSYNEQFF	TRBJ2-1	TRBV12-2
CASIGRWNTGELFF	TRBJ2-2	TRBV6-5
CASSEGTGPNQPQHF	TRBJ1-5	TRBV2
CASSAAGLAASGIQYF	TRBJ2-4	TRBV11-2
CASIDSGRATDTQYF	TRBJ2-3	TRBV27
CASSELAVEQYF	TRBJ2-7	TRBV6-1
CAVRRGSSGNTIYF	TRBJ1-3	TRBV15
CASSVAGDSPLHF	TRBJ1-6	TRBV9
CASSEESGNNQPQHF	TRBJ1-5	TRBV2
CASSLDGAGKTQYF	TRBJ2-5	TRBV11-3
CASSPVGFRGNQPQHF	TRBJ1-5	TRBV28
CASSGGQDNQPQHF	TRBJ1-5	TRBV19
CASSIVGNEKLFF	TRBJ1-4	TRBV19
CASTGNPYEQYF	TRBJ2-7	TRBV3-1/TRBV3-2
CASSEGKGRTEAFF	TRBJ1-1	TRBV6-1
CASSMRQVADTQYF	TRBJ2-3	TRBV19
CASSSSTGGRNSPLHF	TRBJ1-6	TRBV7-9
CASSDSINSPLHF	TRBJ1-6	TRBV2
CASSPGSNQPQHF	TRBJ1-5	TRBV27